Listed below are T cell receptor beta chains from one sample, sequenced in a study of long-term antiretroviral therapy in people with HIV. Clones were sequenced by immunoSEQ multiplex PCR, and TCRdb holds only the in-frame ones, with some missing. The sample lists roughly 18,000 clones, about nine tenths occurring once. Sequenced material: unsorted PBMCs, taken 3 years after starting antiretroviral therapy. The origin of the receptors is a man aged 50-60 years with HIV. Each CDR3 is given with its conserved first and last residue. D genes are given only for firm matches. A row's size may be missing; if present it is once, few, many or a size class.

clone_size	v_call	j_call	d_call	cdr3_aa	cdr3_nt
.	TRBV29-1	TRBJ1-5	TRBD1	CSVMGTGLNQPQHF	TGCAGCGTGATGGGGACAGGCCTTAATCAGCCCCAGCATTTT
.	TRBV7-2	TRBJ2-3	TRBD2	CASSQAGLAGESTQYF	TGTGCCAGCAGCCAAGCGGGACTAGCGGGGGAATCTACGCAGTATTTT
once	TRBV6-1	TRBJ2-7	TRBD1	CASSHRDRVHEQYF	TGTGCCAGCTCACACCGGGACAGGGTACACGAGCAGTACTTC
few	TRBV2	TRBJ1-6	TRBD1	CASSEEQGANSPLHF	TGTGCCAGCAGTGAAGAACAGGGGGCAAATTCACCCCTCCACTTT
.	TRBV19	TRBJ1-3	.	CASSANPSGNTIYF	TGTGCCAGTAGTGCAAACCCCTCTGGAAACACCATATATTTT
.	TRBV4-1	TRBJ2-1	TRBD2	CASRKGLAGGRGNEQFF	TGCGCCAGCAGAAAAGGACTAGCGGGGGGGCGGGGCAATGAGCAGTTCTTC
.	TRBV11-2	TRBJ2-3	.	CASSLIGTTDTQYF	TGTGCCAGCAGCTTGATAGGGACTACAGATACGCAGTATTTT
.	TRBV4-3	TRBJ2-2	.	CASSQDSSFNTGELFF	TGCGCCAGCAGCCAAGATTCTAGCTTCAACACCGGGGAGCTGTTTTTT
.	TRBV19	TRBJ2-5	TRBD2	CASSERLAAYQETQYF	TGTGCCAGTAGTGAAAGACTAGCGGCGTACCAAGAGACCCAGTACTTC
.	TRBV30	TRBJ2-7	TRBD1	CAWMDRGLRYEQYF	TGTGCCTGGATGGACAGGGGGCTACGATACGAGCAGTACTTC
.	TRBV29-1	TRBJ1-2	.	CSVGGTLNYGYTF	TGCAGCGTTGGAGGGACCCTTAACTATGGCTACACCTTC
once	TRBV7-2	TRBJ2-2	.	CASSPGRSTGELFF	TGTGCCAGCAGCCCCGGACGGTCAACCGGGGAGCTGTTTTTT
once	TRBV6-5	TRBJ2-7	.	CASSYADGYSYEQYF	TGTGCCAGCAGTTACGCGGACGGATACTCCTACGAGCAGTACTTC
.	TRBV6-1	TRBJ2-7	.	CASSDSYEQYF	TGTGCCAGCAGTGACTCCTACGAGCAGTACTTC
.	TRBV10-3	TRBJ2-7	TRBD2	CAISLTGTSGGIYEQYF	TGTGCCATCAGTTTAACCGGGACTAGCGGGGGGATCTACGAGCAGTACTTC
.	TRBV20-1	TRBJ1-5	.	CSASDRRAQHF	TGCAGTGCTAGTGACCGCCGGGCCCAGCATTTT
.	TRBV6-6	TRBJ2-1	.	CASSHGLGNEQFF	TGTGCCAGCAGCCATGGACTGGGCAATGAGCAGTTCTTC
.	TRBV4-1	TRBJ2-3	TRBD1	CASSQPGTGWHTDTQYF	TGCGCCAGCAGCCAGCCCGGGACAGGGTGGCACACAGATACGCAGTATTTT
.	TRBV14	TRBJ2-1	TRBD2	CASSQEAGVGWDEQFF	TGTGCCAGCAGCCAAGAAGCGGGGGTCGGGTGGGATGAGCAGTTCTTC
once	TRBV7-9	TRBJ1-2	TRBD1	CASSAGTAIANYGYTF	TGTGCCAGCAGCGCCGGGACAGCTATAGCTAACTATGGCTACACCTTC
.	TRBV7-9	TRBJ2-2	.	CASSLELEANTGELFF	TGTGCCAGCAGCTTAGAACTAGAGGCGAACACCGGGGAGCTGTTTTTT
.	TRBV9	TRBJ2-2	.	CASSADSLRTGELFF	TGTGCCAGCAGCGCGGACAGTTTAAGGACCGGGGAGCTGTTTTTT
.	TRBV11-2	TRBJ2-7	TRBD1	CASSAAGTALYEQYF	TGTGCCAGCAGCGCCGCCGGGACAGCCCTATACGAGCAGTACTTC
.	TRBV11-1	TRBJ2-7	.	CASSFFGTMYEQYF	TGTGCCAGCAGCTTCTTCGGGACAATGTACGAGCAGTACTTC
.	TRBV27	TRBJ2-7	TRBD1	CASSVGQFYEQYF	TGTGCCAGCAGTGTGGGACAGTTCTACGAGCAGTACTTC
.	TRBV7-6	TRBJ2-7	.	CASSLGPEQYF	TGTGCCAGCAGCTTGGGGCCAGAGCAGTACTTC
few	TRBV10-1	TRBJ2-3	.	CASGGPNTQYF	TGCGCCAGCGGCGGGCCGAATACGCAGTATTTT
.	TRBV19	TRBJ1-5	.	CASSIQGGPQHF	TGTGCCAGTAGTATCCAAGGGGGGCCCCAGCATTTT
.	TRBV18	TRBJ1-1	.	CASSPMGGTEAFF	TGTGCCAGCTCACCTATGGGGGGCACTGAAGCTTTCTTT
medium-sized	TRBV28	TRBJ2-7	.	CAQGNREGTEQYF	TGTGCCCAGGGGAACAGGGAGGGGACCGAGCAGTACTTC
once	TRBV27	TRBJ1-4	.	CASSPYIATNEKLFF	TGTGCCAGCAGTCCATACATCGCAACTAATGAAAAACTGTTTTTT
.	TRBV19	TRBJ2-3	.	CASSSAWTAQDTQYF	TGTGCCAGTAGCTCGGCTTGGACAGCCCAGGATACGCAGTATTTT
.	TRBV11-2	TRBJ2-7	.	CASSLATGVEQYF	TGTGCCAGCAGCTTAGCAACAGGTGTCGAGCAGTACTTC
.	TRBV27	TRBJ2-2	TRBD1	CASSLAGGSTGELFF	TGTGCCAGCAGTTTAGCAGGGGGCAGCACCGGGGAGCTGTTTTTT
.	TRBV6-5	TRBJ1-1	TRBD1	CASSRQGATEAFF	TGTGCCAGCAGCCGACAGGGGGCCACTGAAGCTTTCTTT
.	TRBV7-2	TRBJ2-3	.	CASSLRGRNTQYF	TGTGCCAGCAGCTTACGGGGGCGGAATACGCAGTATTTT
.	TRBV5-1	TRBJ2-1	TRBD2	CASTEAGGIYNEQFF	TGCGCCAGCACTGAAGCGGGGGGGATCTACAATGAGCAGTTCTTC